This record concerns one TCR beta chain sequence. The data derive from a study of blood T cell repertoires in COVID-19. Study information: Sites in the United States, Italy and Spain provided acute and convalescent COVID-19 samples. The cDNA or gDNA used as material had been derived from T cells, B-cell-depleted T cells, or PBMCs.

Profiled with immunoSEQ multiplex PCR; TCRdb holds only in-frame clones, not every one. The sample has approximately 140,000 clones, around 87% seen once; the top ten hold about 6.5%. The CDR3 covers 11 residues. The V end lost 8 bases, the J end lost 12 bases, and 14 bases lay between the germline ends. Germline V CDR1 and CDR2: MDHEN, SYDVKM. The source of this sequence is a man aged 80 or over with acute or convalescent COVID-19. This chain connects TRBV28 to TRBJ2-1; D may be TRBD2 (6 bases). The sample was peripheral blood. CDR3 bases: TGTGCCAGCGTGGGGGGAATCGGGCAGTTCTTC. Amino acids: CASVGGIGQFF.